These 22 T cell receptor beta chains share one sample of origin, sequenced in a study of control samples from healthy donors and cancer patients (TCRdb year 2020). Libraries came from the immunoSEQ multiplex PCR assay. Drawn from immuneACCESS, this table holds only the in-frame rearrangements with V and J called that TCRdb kept. Clones are partly lost; checked studies trace under half to an unresolved V gene and leave the rest unexplained. In all, the sample holds 130,000 to 150,000 clones, and around 92% of those were seen once. Approximately 3.4% of the sample is in the top ten clones. The sequenced material came from blood. The origin of the receptors is a young man in good health.

The chain has TRBV10-3 and TRBJ1-1; maybe TRBD1 (5 bases). The CDR3 extends over 13 amino acids. Germline V gene lookup returns CDR1 ENHRY and CDR2 SYGVKD. V lost 7 bases and J 1 base, leaving 10 bases between the germline ends. In nucleotides, the CDR3 is TGTGCCATCACGAGGCAGGGGAACACTGAAGCTTTCTTT. It codes for CAITRQGNTEAFF.

The chain recombines TRBV3-1 (or the pseudogene TRBV3-2) with TRBJ2-7, with 7 bases lining up with TRBD1. The CDR3 loop spans 13 amino acids. Trimming cost V 6 bases and J 3 bases; bases outside gene matches: 5. Germline loops: CDR1 LGHDT, CDR2 YNNKEL (reference sequence). The CDR3 protein is CASRGTAYYEQYF. The DNA for the CDR3 is TGTGCCAGCAGGGGGACAGCGTACTACGAGCAGTACTTC.

The rearrangement links TRBV6-4 to TRBJ1-5, with D unresolved. Trimming cost V 4 bases and J 0 bases, with 10 bases left between them. The CDR3 runs to 15 residues. The germline V gene encodes CDR1 MRHNA and CDR2 SNTAGT. The CDR3 is CASSASPDSNQPQHF. DNA of the CDR3: TGTGCCAGCAGTGCCAGCCCGGATAGCAATCAGCCCCAGCATTTT.

The chain uses TRBV19 and TRBJ1-1; the match to TRBD1 covers 7 bases. The CDR3 contains 14 residues. Germline-derived CDR1 and CDR2 are LNHDA and SQIVND (reference sequence). The ends lost 3 bases at V and 5 bases at J; junction bases unmatched: 6. Here the CDR3 DNA reads TGTGCCAGTAGTATTGGGACAGCGAGTACTGAAGCTTTCTTT. Protein sequence: CASSIGTASTEAFF. Using reference TRBV19 and TRBJ1-1 for the parts outside the CDR3, the full variable domain is DGGITQSPKYLFRKEGQNVTLSCEQNLNHDAMYWYRQDPGQGLRLIYYSQIVNDFQKGDIAEGYSVSREKKESFPLTVTSAQKNPTAFYLCASSIGTASTEAFFGQGTRLTVV.

This clone has a single count. The chain employs TRBV6-5 and TRBJ1-5, with 8 bases that match TRBD1. Per germline, CDR1 MNHEY and CDR2 SVGAGI. V was pared by 4 bases and J by 1 base, with 3 bases of the junction left unmatched. This CDR3 comprises 15 residues. CDR3 loop: CASSSDRDSNQPQHF. In DNA, the CDR3 is TGTGCCAGCAGTTCGGACAGGGACAGCAATCAGCCCCAGCATTTT.

In nucleotides, the CDR3 is TGTGCCAGCACGACAGGGGGCTCCTACGAGCAGTACTTC. Its protein product is CASTTGGSYEQYF. This chain uses TRBV5-8 with TRBJ2-7, with 9 nucleotides matching TRBD1. The V gene's germline CDR1 is SGHTS and CDR2 YDEGEE. After removal of 6 bases from V and 0 bases from J, the junction contained 1 base not matched to a gene. The CDR3 covers 13 residues.

V is TRBV5-4 and J is TRBJ1-6, with D unresolved. CDR1 is SGHNT, CDR2 YYREEE, per germline (reference sequence). The CDR3 sequence is 16 residues long. The V end was cut by 3 bases, the J end by 7 bases, with 17 bases between. The CDR3 region has the DNA TGTGCCAGCAGCTCGGCCCGCGACACCCTCAATTCACCCCTCCACTTT. Translation gives CASSSARDTLNSPLHF.

This chain connects TRBV27 to TRBJ2-7; the D is unclear. Trimming left V 3 bases short and J 0 bases short, with 9 bases between. The CDR3 loop spans 14 amino acids. Germline CDR1 and CDR2: MNHEY and SMNVEV (reference sequence). This CDR3 is CASSFNSFSYEQYF. The DNA for the CDR3 is TGTGCCAGCAGTTTTAACTCGTTCTCCTACGAGCAGTACTTC.

The genes are TRBV24-1 and TRBJ1-4, with D unresolved. The germline V and J ends were trimmed by 2 bases and 8 bases, with 14 bases remaining between them. The CDR3 loop spans 15 amino acids. Germline values: CDR1 KGHDR, CDR2 SFDVKD. The CDR3 DNA follows: TGTGCCACCAGTGATTCGAGAGGGTGGAGCGAAAAACTGTTTTTT. Translated, it gives CATSDSRGWSEKLFF.

The chain couples TRBV5-6 to TRBJ2-1; the match to TRBD2 covers 13 bases. CDR1 and CDR2 from the germline V gene are SGHDT and YYEEEE. The CDR3 spans 16 residues. The ends lost 1 base at V and 4 bases at J; junction bases unmatched: 2. DNA for the CDR3: TGTGCCAGCAGCTTGTTGACTAGCGGGGGGTACAATGAGCAGTTCTTC. Its translation is CASSLLTSGGYNEQFF. Together with reference TRBV5-6 and TRBJ2-1, the CDR3 gives the full variable domain: DAGVTQSPTHLIKTRGQQVTLRCSPKSGHDTVSWYQQALGQGPQFIFQYYEEEERQRGNFPDRFSGHQFPNYSSELNVNALLLGDSALYLCASSLLTSGGYNEQFFGPGTRLTVL.

Here the CDR3 reads CASRGQATYPNYGYTF. The CDR3 DNA reads as TGCGCCAGCAGGGGACAGGCGACATATCCTAACTATGGCTACACCTTC. This sequence joins TRBV5-1 and TRBJ1-2; 8 nucleotides agree with TRBD1. Germline lookup yields CDR1 SGHRS and CDR2 YFSETQ. Losses at the gene ends were 5 bases for V and 0 bases for J; bases not matched to a gene: 9. The CDR3 spans 16 residues.

This sequence joins TRBV9 and TRBJ1-2; D is uncertain. The V and J ends lost 3 bases and 5 bases respectively, with 17 bases between them. CDR3 length equals 15 residues. The germline V gene has CDR1 SGDLS and CDR2 YYNGEE. CDR3: CASSATNTGGYGYTF. The DNA for the CDR3 is TGTGCCAGCAGCGCAACGAACACGGGCGGGTATGGCTACACCTTC.

This chain joins TRBV30 and TRBJ2-1; 8 positions agree with TRBD2. CDR1 is GTSNPN, CDR2 SVGIG, per germline (reference sequence). This CDR3 contains 18 residues. Trimming took 0 bases from V and 3 from J; bases not matched to a gene: 13. This chain's CDR3 is CAWSVNPLQRGYYNEQFF. The CDR3 coding sequence is TGTGCCTGGAGTGTAAATCCACTACAGCGGGGGTACTACAATGAGCAGTTCTTC.

A few counts support this clone. The chain combines TRBV15 with TRBJ2-7; maybe TRBD1 (6 bases). The germline CDR1 and CDR2 sequences are LNHNV and YYDKDF (reference sequence). Trimming stripped 4 bases from V and 2 bases from J, with 9 bases between. The CDR3 is 13 amino acids. CDR3 bases: TGTGCCACCAGCACGGACAGAGCCTACGAGCAGTACTTC. It translates to CATSTDRAYEQYF.

This clone was counted once. J is TRBJ1-5 and V is TRBV2, with a possible D match to TRBD1 (6 bases). Trimming cost V 4 bases and J 4 bases, with 8 bases left between them. The CDR3 contains 13 residues. Germline CDR1 and CDR2: SNHLY and FYNNEI. The CDR3 loop is CASSGGGNQPQHF. CDR3 coding DNA: TGTGCCAGCAGTGGAGGGGGGAATCAGCCCCAGCATTTT.

V usage is TRBV5-6 and J usage is TRBJ2-2, with D hard to call. Trimming cost V 0 bases and J 6 bases, with 9 bases left between them. Germline CDR1 and CDR2: SGHDT and YYEEEE. The CDR3 has 14 amino acids. CDR3 bases: TGTGCCAGCAGCTTGGCCAACGGACCCGGGGAGCTGTTTTTT. Protein: CASSLANGPGELFF.

The chain uses TRBV19 and TRBJ1-2; no clear D gene. CDR1 and CDR2 from the germline V gene are LNHDA and SQIVND (reference sequence). This CDR3 is 14 amino acids long. V gave up 5 bases and J gave up 6 bases, with 16 bases separating them. The CDR3 bases are TGTGCCAGTAGTCAGGTTCCCTACCTGGATGGCTACACCTTC. This translates into CASSQVPYLDGYTF. The entire variable domain, with the rest obtained from reference TRBV19 and TRBJ1-2, is as follows: DGGITQSPKYLFRKEGQNVTLSCEQNLNHDAMYWYRQDPGQGLRLIYYSQIVNDFQKGDIAEGYSVSREKKESFPLTVTSAQKNPTAFYLCASSQVPYLDGYTFGSGTRLTVV.

The gene calls are TRBV6-4 and TRBJ2-3; 7 bases match TRBD1. The CDR3 contains 14 residues. Germline V lookup: CDR1 MRHNA, CDR2 SNTAGT. V dropped 0 bases and J dropped 4; count of bases not matched to a gene: 1. The CDR3 loop reads CASSDSQGADTQYF. For the CDR3, the DNA is TGTGCCAGCAGTGACTCGCAGGGGGCAGATACGCAGTATTTT.

The chain employs TRBV6-5 and TRBJ1-1, with a possible D match to TRBD1 (5 bases). The CDR3 contains 11 residues. Germline assignment: CDR1 MNHEY and CDR2 SVGAGI. V lost 7 bases to trimming and J lost 3 bases, with 6 bases between them. CDR3 protein: CASIGDTEAFF. Here the CDR3 DNA reads TGTGCCAGCATAGGGGACACTGAAGCTTTCTTT.

The V and J genes are TRBV27 and TRBJ1-5; possibly TRBD1 for D (5 bases). CDR1 is MNHEY, CDR2 SMNVEV, per germline (reference sequence). Trimming removed 3 bases from V and 7 bases from J, with 13 bases in between. The CDR3 covers 14 residues. CDR3 region: CASSFFGTGQPQHF. CDR3 sequence (DNA): TGTGCCAGCAGTTTTTTCGGGACTGGGCAGCCCCAGCATTTT.

The chain recombines TRBV14 with TRBJ1-2, with no clear D. Germline V CDR1 and CDR2: SGHDN, FVKESK. Trimming left V 3 bases short and J 3 bases short, with 11 bases between. This CDR3 has 14 amino acids. Here the CDR3 DNA reads TGTGCCAGCAGCCACGGAACCGGGGACTATGGCTACACCTTC. Protein sequence: CASSHGTGDYGYTF. The variable domain in full, with the rest retrieved from reference TRBV14 and TRBJ1-2, is EAGVTQFPSHSVIEKGQTVTLRCDPISGHDNLYWYRRVMGKEIKFLLHFVKESKQDESGMPNNRFLAERTGGTYSTLKVQPAELEDSGVYFCASSHGTGDYGYTFGSGTRLTVV.

This clone came up once. V and J are TRBV5-6 and TRBJ1-1; no clear D. This CDR3 has 14 residues. V lost 4 bases and J lost 2, with 12 bases in between. Germline CDR1 SGHDT, CDR2 YYEEEE. The CDR3 reads CASSPAGLNTEAFF. Here the CDR3 DNA reads TGTGCCAGCAGCCCTGCTGGGTTAAACACTGAAGCTTTCTTT.